The clone carrying this T cell receptor (beta chain) was seen a handful of times. The target antigen is unknown. This CDR3 is 14 amino acids long. V lost 8 bases to trimming and J lost 9 bases, with 20 bases between them. Germline CDR1 reads SGHTA; CDR2 reads FQGNSA. The sample belongs to a study of T cells after yellow fever vaccination. Study-level points and caveats: Subsequent booster samples again held most clones from primary vaccination (96% CD4, 85% to 90% CD8).

Via MiXCR, TCRdb re-called the 5' RACE reads, giving one row per CDR3 protein. The table includes fewer than 450,000 distinct CDR3 sequences, roughly 10% detected once. The chain links TRBV7-2 to TRBJ2-1; D gene unclear. This sequence was found in a man younger than 35 who received the YFV17D yellow fever vaccine. The source material was PBMCs, sampled on the day of the first yellow fever vaccination. The CDR3 coding sequence is TGTGCCAGCTCTCCCCCCCGGGCTACTCGTGAGCAGTTCTTC. It yields the protein CASSPPRATREQFF.